These 27 T cell receptor beta chains were sequenced from one sample in a study of multiple sclerosis patients with progressive multifocal leukoencephalopathy. Sample time point: before natalizumab initiation. Only in-frame clones appear in the TCRdb table, and some are missing; sequencing was by immunoSEQ multiplex PCR. The sample lists some 30,000 clones; 75% to 90% were seen once. Sequenced sample: PBMCs. The receptors derive from a human donor with multiple sclerosis.

The chain links TRBV5-1 to TRBJ2-7; tentative D call: TRBD2 (5 bases). The germline CDR1 and CDR2 sequences are SGHRS and YFSETQ. Deletions cut 0 bases from V and 3 bases from J, with 7 bases between. There are 13 residues in the CDR3. The CDR3: CASSLGRIYEQYF. The CDR3 DNA is TGCGCCAGCAGCTTGGGGAGGATCTACGAGCAGTACTTC.

A single count supports this clone. The rearrangement links TRBV10-1 to TRBJ1-3; the match to TRBD1 covers 8 bases. Germline-derived CDR1 and CDR2 are WNHNN and SYGVQD (reference sequence). The CDR3 sequence is 16 residues long. The V segment lost 3 bases and the J segment 0 bases; nucleotides outside the gene matches: 4. CDR3 DNA: TGCGCCAGCAGTGACCGGACAGGGAACTCTGGAAACACCATATATTTT. Protein product: CASSDRTGNSGNTIYF.

The gene calls are TRBV11-3 and TRBJ2-1, with 8 bases fitting TRBD2. This CDR3 has 15 residues. Germline loops: CDR1 SGHNT, CDR2 YENEEA. V trimming: 5 bases; J trimming: 9 bases; junction bases outside the gene matches: 12. DNA of the CDR3: TGTGCCAGCAGCCAGTGGAAAGCGGGAGTAAGTGAGCAGTTCTTC. Translated, it gives CASSQWKAGVSEQFF.

The CDR3 nucleotides are TGCAGCGTTGAGGGCGGGTTTGGCTATGGCTACACCTTC. This encodes CSVEGGFGYGYTF. The chain joins TRBV29-1 to TRBJ1-2; no firm D call. The germline V gene has CDR1 SQVTM and CDR2 ANQGSEA. Trimming shortened V by 3 bases and J by 4 bases, and 12 bases separated the two germline ends. CDR3 size: 13 residues.

The DNA for the CDR3 is TGTGCCAGCAGCCAAGGGGTCGGGGCGGGCACTGAAGCTTTCTTT. This encodes CASSQGVGAGTEAFF. This chain joins TRBV4-2 and TRBJ1-1; perhaps TRBD1 as D (5 bases). Germline values: CDR1 LGHNA, CDR2 YNFKEQ. V was shortened by 1 base and J by 4 bases, with 13 bases between the two germline ends. The CDR3 covers 15 residues.

The genes are TRBV25-1 and TRBJ1-5, with TRBD1 as a possible D gene (5 bases). The V gene's germline CDR1 is MGHDK and CDR2 SYGVNS. The CDR3 has 14 amino acids. The germline V and J ends were trimmed by 4 bases and 3 bases, with 10 bases remaining between them. The CDR3 nucleotides read TGTGCCAGCAGTGCCCCAGGGTCCAATCAGCCCCAGCATTTT. Its protein is CASSAPGSNQPQHF.

V is TRBV9 and J is TRBJ2-1; D is possibly TRBD2 (6 bases). The germline CDR1 and CDR2 sequences are SGDLS and YYNGEE. The CDR3 extends over 17 amino acids. V lost 2 bases, J lost 10 bases, and 25 bases lay in between. CDR3 DNA: TGTGCCAGCAGCGTTGCGCGGGACGCAGCCGGAGCAAGGGAGCAGTTCTTC. Its protein product is CASSVARDAAGAREQFF.

The CDR3 region is CTSSPTRVVYTEAFF. As DNA, the CDR3 is TGCACCAGCAGTCCAACCAGGGTCGTGTACACTGAAGCTTTCTTT. The rearrangement joins TRBV1 to TRBJ1-1; the table's D call, TRBD1, has no DNA check behind it. TRBV1 is shown as a pseudogene. This CDR3 contains 15 residues.

V is TRBV7-2 and J is TRBJ1-2; TRBD1 is a possible D gene (6 bases). The CDR3 totals 12 residues. Trimming took 5 bases from V and 5 from J, leaving 9 bases between them. Germline V lookup: CDR1 SGHTA, CDR2 FQGNSA. This CDR3 is CASSVDRYGYTF. Written as DNA, the CDR3 is TGTGCCAGCAGCGTGGACAGATATGGCTACACCTTC.

The chain uses TRBV5-1 and TRBJ2-2; 7 bases fit TRBD2. The CDR3 extends over 15 amino acids. Trimming removed 9 bases from V and 1 base from J; junction bases left unmatched: 9. Per germline, CDR1 SGHRS and CDR2 YFSETQ. DNA for the CDR3: TGCGCCACCTCAAAGCTAGCGGAGAACACCGGGGAGCTGTTTTTT. This encodes CATSKLAENTGELFF.

This clone was seen a single time. The same CDR3 is also encoded by other DNA sequences in this sample. The chain joins TRBV6-6 to TRBJ2-7, with 7 positions matching TRBD2. After removal of 6 bases from V and 3 bases from J, the junction contained 5 bases not matched to a gene. The CDR3 sequence is 13 residues long. CDR1 is MNHNY, CDR2 SVGAGI, per germline (reference sequence). The CDR3: CASRGRGGYEQYF. CDR3 sequence (DNA): TGTGCCAGCAGGGGTCGCGGGGGCTACGAGCAGTACTTC.

The rearrangement uses TRBV2 and TRBJ2-5, with a weak D call TRBD1 (5 bases). V was pared by 5 bases and J by 6 bases, with 16 bases between. Germline CDR1 SNHLY, CDR2 FYNNEI. The CDR3 loop spans 14 amino acids. CDR3 sequence reads: CASSPDSFGKTQYF. CDR3 bases: TGTGCCAGCAGTCCTGACAGTTTCGGAAAGACCCAGTACTTC.

J is TRBJ1-2 and V is TRBV27; a possible D gene is TRBD1 (5 bases). Trimming pared 4 bases from V and 2 bases from J, leaving 11 bases between. Germline V gene sequence: CDR1 MNHEY, CDR2 SMNVEV (reference sequence). The CDR3 sequence is 14 residues long. CDR3 region: CASSSTEANYGYTF. Here the CDR3 DNA reads TGTGCCAGCAGTTCGACAGAAGCAAACTATGGCTACACCTTC.

V gene TRBV7-2 combines with J gene TRBJ1-2, with D maybe TRBD1 (6 bases). The CDR3 is 14 amino acids. Trimming shortened V by 5 bases and J by 8 bases, and 18 bases separated the two germline ends. Germline CDR1 SGHTA, CDR2 FQGNSA. The CDR3 DNA reads TGTGCCAGCAGCCCCCGGGCAGGGGATAACGGCTACACCTTC. Protein sequence: CASSPRAGDNGYTF.

The chain has TRBV7-3 and TRBJ2-1; 7 bases match TRBD2. CDR1 is SGHTA, CDR2 FQGTGA, per germline. The trim removed 3 bases at V and 7 bases at J, leaving 6 bases unmatched. The CDR3 runs to 14 residues. As DNA, the CDR3 is TGTGCCAGCAGCTTTCGGCGGGGGTCTAATGAGCAGTTCTTC. Amino acid sequence: CASSFRRGSNEQFF. Using reference TRBV7-3 and TRBJ2-1 for the parts outside the CDR3, the full variable domain is GAGVSQTPSNKVTEKGKYVELRCDPISGHTALYWYRQSLGQGPEFLIYFQGTGAADDSGLPNDRFFAVRPEGSVSTLKIQRTERGDSAVYLCASSFRRGSNEQFFGPGTRLTVL.

This clone was detected once. The chain uses TRBV7-2 and TRBJ2-2, with unresolved D. V lost 5 bases and J lost 6, with 4 bases in between. Germline CDR1 and CDR2: SGHTA and FQGNSA. This CDR3 is built from 11 residues. The CDR3 sequence is CASSRAGELFF. The CDR3 nucleotides read TGTGCCAGCAGCCGCGCCGGGGAGCTGTTTTTT.

The genes are TRBV9 and TRBJ2-1; D is uncertain. The CDR3 runs to 17 residues. CDR1 and CDR2 from the germline V gene are SGDLS and YYNGEE. Trimming pared 2 bases from V and 0 bases from J, leaving 15 bases between. DNA of the CDR3: TGTGCCAGCAGCGTTGGGTCAGCCGGATTCTCCTACAATGAGCAGTTCTTC. Translation: CASSVGSAGFSYNEQFF.

This rearrangement joins TRBV5-4 to TRBJ2-7; D perhaps matches TRBD1 (6 bases). Germline CDR1 and CDR2: SGHNT and YYREEE (reference sequence). Trimming took 1 base from V and 5 from J, leaving 13 bases between them. This CDR3 contains 14 residues. The CDR3 sequence: CASSLFRGKDEQYF. CDR3 sequence (DNA): TGTGCCAGCAGCTTGTTCAGGGGAAAGGACGAGCAGTACTTC. The variable domain in full, completed from reference TRBV5-4 and TRBJ2-7, reads ETGVTQSPTHLIKTRGQQVTLRCSSQSGHNTVSWYQQALGQGPQFIFQYYREEENGRGNFPPRFSGLQFPNYSSELNVNALELDDSALYLCASSLFRGKDEQYFGPGTRLTVT.

The chain is built from TRBV7-2 and TRBJ1-5, with a weak D call TRBD1 (5 bases). This CDR3 has 17 residues. Per the germline V gene, CDR1 is SGHTA and CDR2 is FQGNSA. The germline V and J ends were trimmed by 2 bases and 3 bases, with 17 bases remaining between them. The chain's CDR3 is CASSLNRGTLDNQPQHF. The CDR3 DNA is TGTGCCAGCAGCTTAAACCGAGGGACTCTTGACAATCAGCCCCAGCATTTT. Looking up the rest from reference TRBV7-2 and TRBJ1-5 gives the full variable domain: GAGVSQSPSNKVTEKGKDVELRCDPISGHTALYWYRQSLGQGLEFLIYFQGNSAPDKSGLPSDRFSAERTGGSVSTLTIQRTQQEDSAVYLCASSLNRGTLDNQPQHFGDGTRLSIL.

The chain recombines TRBV30 with TRBJ2-3; D not resolved. Germline assignment: CDR1 GTSNPN and CDR2 SVGIG (reference sequence). The germline V and J ends were trimmed by 3 bases and 6 bases, with 4 bases remaining between them. CDR3 length: 10 residues. The CDR3 reads CAWRGDTQYF. The DNA for the CDR3 is TGTGCCTGGAGAGGGGATACGCAGTATTTT. The complete variable domain, with remaining parts taken from reference TRBV30 and TRBJ2-3, reads SQTIHQWPATLVQPVGSPLSLECTVEGTSNPNLYWYRQAAGRGLQLLFYSVGIGQISSEVPQNLSASRPQDRQFILSSKKLLLSDSGFYLCAWRGDTQYFGPGTRLTVL.

The chain is built from TRBV9 and TRBJ2-2; 10 nucleotides align to TRBD2. The V and J ends lost 3 bases and 6 bases, in that order; junction bases with no gene match: 8. The CDR3 length is 16 residues. The germline V gene has CDR1 SGDLS and CDR2 YYNGEE. CDR3 bases: TGTGCCAGCAGCGGCCGCTTAGCGGGAGGAGCCGGGGAGCTGTTTTTT. Protein product: CASSGRLAGGAGELFF.

This rearrangement joins TRBV27 to TRBJ1-2, with D hard to call. This CDR3 has 13 amino acids. V gave up 3 bases and J gave up 2 bases, with 7 bases separating them. Looked up from germline, CDR1 is MNHEY and CDR2 is SMNVEV (reference sequence). In DNA, the CDR3 is TGTGCCAGCAGTTTTCGCAAGAACTATGGCTACACCTTC. Protein: CASSFRKNYGYTF.

This clone was detected a few times. The gene calls are TRBV4-3 and TRBJ2-2; D is ambiguous. The CDR3 runs to 15 residues. In germline, CDR1 is LGHNA, CDR2 YSLEER. With 1 base removed from V and 1 base from J, the gap between germline ends came to 7 bases. In nucleotides, the CDR3 is TGCGCCAGCAGCCAAGCCCCCTGGAACACCGGGGAGCTGTTTTTT. This encodes CASSQAPWNTGELFF.

J is TRBJ2-5 and V is TRBV18; 12 bases agree with TRBD2. The J segment lost 4 bases and the V segment lost 3 bases, leaving 15 bases of the junction unmatched. Germline CDR1 is KGHSH and CDR2 is LQKENI. This CDR3 contains 19 residues. The CDR3 DNA is TGTGCCAGCTCACCCGCGCCGCCGACTAGCGGGAGTGGGAGAGAGACCCAGTACTTC. It encodes CASSPAPPTSGSGRETQYF.

This clone showed up just a few times. The V and J genes are TRBV7-3 and TRBJ2-2; the match to TRBD2 covers 7 bases. The CDR3 is 17 residues long. Germline CDR1 is SGHTA and CDR2 is FQGTGA. V lost 1 base to trimming and J lost 4 bases; unmatched junction nucleotides: 9. The CDR3 nucleotides read TGTGCCAGCAGCTTAAGCGGGGCGGGAGATGTCACCGGGGAGCTGTTTTTT. This sequence encodes CASSLSGAGDVTGELFF.

V usage is TRBV7-2 and J usage is TRBJ1-4; D remains ambiguous. The CDR3 totals 13 residues. Trimming left V 2 bases short and J 6 bases short, with 7 bases between. Germline V gives CDR1 SGHTA, CDR2 FQGNSA. As DNA, the CDR3 is TGTGCCAGCAGCTTAATGGTAGATGAAAAACTGTTTTTT. As protein: CASSLMVDEKLFF.

A remark on this clone: The junction differs from germline at one of its ends, possibly a read error. The chain recombines TRBV6-1 with TRBJ1-2; D is unresolved. Germline loops: CDR1 MNHNS, CDR2 SASEGT. This CDR3 has 14 amino acids. In DNA, the CDR3 is TGTGCCAACAGTGATTGGCTCAGCAACTATGGCTACACCTTC. Translating gives CANSDWLSNYGYTF.